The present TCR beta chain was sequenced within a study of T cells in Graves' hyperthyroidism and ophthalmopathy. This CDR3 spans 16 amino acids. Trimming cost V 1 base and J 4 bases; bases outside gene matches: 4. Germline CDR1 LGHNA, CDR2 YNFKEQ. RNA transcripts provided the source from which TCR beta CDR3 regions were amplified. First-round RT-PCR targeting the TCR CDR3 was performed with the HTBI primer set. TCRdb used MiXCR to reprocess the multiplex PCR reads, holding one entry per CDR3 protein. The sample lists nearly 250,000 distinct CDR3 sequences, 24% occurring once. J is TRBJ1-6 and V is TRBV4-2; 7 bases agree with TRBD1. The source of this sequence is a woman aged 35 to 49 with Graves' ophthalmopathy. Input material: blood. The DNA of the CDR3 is TGTGCCAGCAGCCAAGGAGAGGGACAGTATAATTCACCCCTCCACTTT. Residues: CASSQGEGQYNSPLHF.